This T cell receptor beta chain is from a study of T cell repertoires in cytomegalovirus infection. Study overall: CMV infection and matching HLA type were both indicated by public TCR beta signatures.

V lost 2 bases, J lost 6 bases, and 10 bases lay in between. The V gene's germline CDR1 is SNHLY and CDR2 FYNNEI. The CDR3 runs 13 residues. Each CDR3 protein is one row after TCRdb ran MiXCR on the reads. The table lists 180,000 or so distinct CDR3 sequences, 17% of them singletons. The chain couples TRBV2 to TRBJ1-1; tentative D call: TRBD1 (5 bases). This receptor was taken from a human donor in good health (CMV status not recorded). Some clones in this sample may be carry-over from other donors' samples. Specimen: CD8+ T cells from PBMCs. In nucleotides, the CDR3 is TGTGCCAGCAGTGAAAGGGGTATGGCTGAAGCTTTCTTT. Translation gives CASSERGMAEAFF.